This T cell receptor (beta chain) was retrieved from a study of cytomegalovirus exposure and HLA in healthy donors. The PCR was carried out with 60 Vbeta primers and 13 Jbeta primers. Repertoires were generated with immunoSEQ multiplex PCR, while TCRdb's copy carries only in-frame clones and drops some. There are 150,000 to 200,000 clones in the sample; 70% to 85% occur only once, and about 2.5% lies in the top ten. Germline V gene data show CDR1 as LGHNA and CDR2 as YSLEER. CDR3 length: 15 amino acids. V gave up 0 bases and J gave up 4 bases, with 10 bases separating them. This clone appeared once. The rearrangement joins TRBV4-3 to TRBJ2-1, with D maybe TRBD2 (5 bases). The receptor was derived from a human donor in good health. Material for sequencing was PBMCs. The CDR3, as DNA: TGCGCCAGCAGCCAAGATCACCAGCGGTACAATGAGCAGTTCTTC. Protein product: CASSQDHQRYNEQFF.